Below, 17 T cell receptor beta chains from the same sample are listed, as sequenced in a study of T cells in Graves' hyperthyroidism and ophthalmopathy. Amplification targeted TCR beta CDR3 regions from RNA transcripts. Researchers ran a first-round RT-PCR on the TCR CDR3 using the HTBI primer set. TCRdb re-called the multiplex PCR reads with MiXCR, one entry per CDR3 protein. The sample has 450,000 to 700,000 distinct CDR3 sequences; 46% are singletons. The sequencing sample was made of peripheral blood or thyroid tissue (not recorded which). These receptors were obtained from an adult woman with Graves' disease, either hyperthyroidism or ophthalmopathy (not recorded which).

The J gene is TRBJ1-3, the V gene TRBV29-1; 7 bases agree with TRBD1. V trimming: 4 bases; J trimming: 3 bases; junction bases outside the gene matches: 9. The CDR3 contains 15 residues. Germline assignment: CDR1 SQVTM and CDR2 ANQGSEA. CDR3 loop: CSVGLETGSGNTIYF. CDR3 sequence (DNA): TGCAGCGTTGGTCTAGAGACAGGGAGTGGAAACACCATATATTTT.

In its sample, this clonotype was seen many times. The genes are TRBV20-1 and TRBJ2-7; 9 positions agree with TRBD2. The CDR3 spans 14 residues. The V gene's germline CDR1 is DFQATT and CDR2 SNEGSKA (reference sequence). V dropped 3 bases and J dropped 7; count of bases not matched to a gene: 10. The CDR3 protein is CSARRLAETGEQYF. Written as DNA, the CDR3 is TGCAGTGCTAGGCGACTAGCGGAGACGGGGGAGCAGTACTTC.

Ten or more counts support this clonotype. V usage is TRBV19 and J usage is TRBJ2-2; D gene unclear. Germline V gene data show CDR1 as LNHDA and CDR2 as SQIVND (reference sequence). The CDR3 has 15 amino acids. Trimming took 11 bases from V and 3 from J, leaving 19 bases between them. CDR3 loop: CACQSLRKDTGELFF. In DNA form, the CDR3 reads TGTGCCTGCCAGTCACTAAGAAAAGACACCGGGGAGCTGTTTTTT.

The V gene is TRBV9, the J gene TRBJ1-1; TRBD1 is a possible D gene (5 bases). CDR1 is SGDLS and CDR2 is YYNGEE in the germline V gene. CDR3 size: 13 residues. V was shortened by 1 base and J by 5 bases, with 9 bases between the two germline ends. The CDR3 DNA reads TGTGCCAGCAGCGTATCAGGGCAGACTGAAGCTTTCTTT. Its translation: CASSVSGQTEAFF.

The chain joins TRBV7-2 to TRBJ1-1; 7 positions match TRBD1. V lost 6 bases and J lost 6; bases outside the gene matches: 10. There are 14 residues in the CDR3. CDR1 is SGHTA and CDR2 is FQGNSA in the germline V gene. Here the CDR3 DNA reads TGTGCCAGCAGTGGAGGGGGCCTTGTAGCTGAAGCTTTCTTT. This gives the protein CASSGGGLVAEAFF.

This rearrangement joins TRBV7-3 to TRBJ2-7; the match to TRBD2 covers 15 bases. The CDR3 length is 19 residues. J gave up 5 bases and V 5 bases, and 16 bases lay outside the gene matches. Germline CDR1 is SGHTA and CDR2 is FQGTGA. CDR3 coding DNA: TGTGCCAGCAGCCTCTACCCACCGGGACTAGCGGGGGGTGACCACGAGCAGTACTTC. Its translation: CASSLYPPGLAGGDHEQYF.

This clonotype was seen a few times. The chain employs TRBV28 and TRBJ2-7; perhaps TRBD2 as D (7 bases). Germline V gives CDR1 MDHEN, CDR2 SYDVKM. The CDR3 loop spans 14 amino acids. Trimming removed 1 base at V and 7 bases at J, with 14 bases between. The CDR3 sequence is CASSLYWKGGEQYF. The CDR3 DNA follows: TGTGCCAGCAGTTTATATTGGAAGGGGGGGGAGCAGTACTTC.

The chain uses TRBV19 and TRBJ1-5; D ambiguous. V was clipped by 6 bases and J by 6 bases, with 15 bases between them. Germline-derived CDR1 and CDR2 are LNHDA and SQIVND (reference sequence). This CDR3 is 14 amino acids long. The CDR3 is CASSPSNYGQPQHF. CDR3 coding DNA: TGTGCCAGTAGCCCGTCAAATTACGGTCAGCCCCAGCATTTT.

This clonotype was observed a single time. This chain joins TRBV7-9 and TRBJ1-4, with 7 nucleotides matching TRBD1. The V gene end was trimmed by 5 bases and the J gene end by 7 bases; junction bases not matched to a gene: 10. Germline values: CDR1 SEHNR, CDR2 FQNEAQ (reference sequence). The CDR3 is 15 residues long. The CDR3: CASSVQTGWAEKLFF. CDR3 bases: TGTGCCAGCAGCGTCCAGACAGGGTGGGCTGAAAAACTGTTTTTT.

This chain uses TRBV28 with TRBJ1-5; D is undetermined. V was shortened by 6 bases and J by 0 bases, with 18 bases between the two germline ends. Germline CDR1 and CDR2: MDHEN and SYDVKM. The CDR3 length is 17 residues. The CDR3 nucleotides read TGTGCCAGCAGGTCTAGGGTATCGTTTTCTAGCAATCAGCCCCAGCATTTT. Translated: CASRSRVSFSSNQPQHF.

J is TRBJ1-6 and V is TRBV28; TRBD1 matches at 7 bases. The J segment lost 9 bases and the V segment lost 10 bases, leaving 12 bases of the junction unmatched. CDR1 is MDHEN, CDR2 SYDVKM, per germline. CDR3 size: 14 residues. CDR3 loop: CATSAGTDGSPLHF. For the CDR3, the DNA is TGTGCCACGTCGGCCGGGACAGACGGTTCACCCCTCCACTTT.

This clonotype was counted ten times or more. The rearrangement links TRBV7-9 to TRBJ2-2; 8 nucleotides match TRBD1. Germline CDR1 is SEHNR and CDR2 is FQNEAQ (reference sequence). CDR3 length: 16 amino acids. The J segment lost 1 base and the V segment lost 10 bases, leaving 11 bases of the junction unmatched. CDR3 in amino acids: CATLSRGRGNTGELFF. In DNA, the CDR3 is TGTGCCACCTTGTCCAGGGGGCGCGGGAACACCGGGGAGCTGTTTTTT.

This clonotype has a count of ten or more. The chain has TRBV5-1 and TRBJ1-2, with D hard to call. Germline V gives CDR1 SGHRS, CDR2 YFSETQ. Trimming pared 0 bases from V and 2 bases from J, leaving 8 bases between. This CDR3 comprises 14 residues. CDR3 sequence: CASSLVAVNYGYTF. The DNA of the CDR3 is TGCGCCAGCAGCTTGGTGGCAGTCAACTATGGCTACACCTTC.

V usage is TRBV9 and J usage is TRBJ1-6; 7 bases match TRBD1. This CDR3 region has 14 residues. V dropped 3 bases and J dropped 10; count of bases not matched to a gene: 7. In germline, CDR1 is SGDLS, CDR2 YYNGEE. The DNA for the CDR3 is TGTGCCAGCAGCGCCAGGGGGTCCGGATCACCCCTCCACTTT. Residues: CASSARGSGSPLHF.

This clonotype was seen repeatedly, ten times or more. The V gene is TRBV20-1, the J gene TRBJ2-7; D gene uncertain. With 1 base removed from V and 3 bases from J, the gap between germline ends came to 7 bases. This CDR3 has 12 residues. Per the germline V gene, CDR1 is DFQATT and CDR2 is SNEGSKA (reference sequence). The CDR3 loop reads CSARGPSYEQYF. In DNA form, the CDR3 reads TGCAGTGCTAGAGGGCCGAGCTACGAGCAGTACTTC.

The sample holds many counts of this clonotype. V usage is TRBV7-2 and J usage is TRBJ2-5; D uncertain. Germline lookup yields CDR1 SGHTA and CDR2 FQGNSA. V lost 1 base and J 4 bases, leaving 7 bases between the germline ends. This CDR3 is built from 13 residues. The CDR3 sequence is CASSLVQRETQYF. DNA of the CDR3: TGTGCCAGCAGCTTAGTGCAGCGAGAGACCCAGTACTTC. Full variable domain (remainder filled in from reference TRBV7-2 and TRBJ2-5): GAGVSQSPSNKVTEKGKDVELRCDPISGHTALYWYRQSLGQGLEFLIYFQGNSAPDKSGLPSDRFSAERTGGSVSTLTIQRTQQEDSAVYLCASSLVQRETQYFGPGTRLLVL.

There are many counts of this clonotype. The V call is TRBV2, the J call TRBJ1-3; 8 bases align to TRBD1. The CDR3 has 15 amino acids. V was clipped by 3 bases and J by 4 bases; unmatched bases: 5. The germline V gene has CDR1 SNHLY and CDR2 FYNNEI. Here the CDR3 DNA reads TGTGCCAGCAGTGACAGGGGGCGATCGGGAAACACCATATATTTT. It specifies CASSDRGRSGNTIYF.